The rows below give T cell receptor beta chains drawn from one sample of a study of T-cell memory formation after mild COVID-19. One entry per CDR3 protein results from TCRdb running MiXCR on the 5' RACE reads. In the table there are approximately 150,000 distinct CDR3 sequences, 6% to 7% of which are singletons. The specimen sequenced was PBMCs or a T cell subset sorted from them (not recorded which). These receptors were collected from an adult woman who had mild COVID-19 (a few samples of this study predate the infection). Cell type and time point are not known. Both conserved end residues are part of each CDR3.

V: TRBV5-1; CDR3: CASSLSGGTSTDTQYF
V: TRBV3-1; CDR3: CASSQGTGASNQPQHF
V: TRBV6-1; CDR3: CASSELVENTQYF
V: TRBV24-1; CDR3: CATSGTGAGNEQFF
V: TRBV2; CDR3: CASSVDDFGYGYTF
V: TRBV7-9; CDR3: CASSQRLKRTASTDTQYF
V: TRBV13; CDR3: CASSGWGLAASYEQYF
V: TRBV7-8; CDR3: CASSLAAPEQFF
V: TRBV5-1; CDR3: CASSPIDGGDTQYF
V: TRBV24-1; CDR3: CATSVGGASTGELFF
V: TRBV27; CDR3: CASSSLPVGSYNEQFF
V: TRBV5-1; CDR3: CASSLRVPGALNYGYTF
V: TRBV29-1; CDR3: CSVTTGTVNLGTQYF
V: TRBV4-2; CDR3: CASSQGDGANEKLFF
V: TRBV20-1; CDR3: CSAERAPGQYF
V: TRBV5-1; CDR3: CASSSDSGYEQYF